A selection of T cell receptor beta chains follows, all from one sample in a study of human T cells and chemical hapten exposure. TCRdb fed the RACE reads into MiXCR, producing one record per CDR3 protein. The sample contains tens of thousands of distinct CDR3 sequences, around 9.6% of which appear only once. This sample comprised whole blood, obtained in connection with sensitization to the hapten diphenylcyclopropenone (DPC). These receptors were taken from a woman in her forties with alopecia areata. Some clones in this sample may be carry-over from other donors' samples. Both conserved end residues are part of each CDR3. Fields, in order: CDR3 DNA, CDR3 protein, clone size, D gene, J gene, V gene. The D gene is left open where the match is weak. The size entry is marked missing in some rows and otherwise reads once, few, many or a size class.

CDR3nt: TGTGCCAGCAGCCAAGATTCCCAGCGGGGGGTTAGCGGGGAGCTGTTTTTT
CDR3aa: CASSQDSQRGVSGELFF
abundance: few
d_gene: TRBD2
j_gene: TRBJ2-2
v_gene: TRBV4-2

CDR3nt: TGTGTCAGCAGCCAAGAGGACAGGGGTCCCTACAATGAGCAGTTCTTC
CDR3aa: CVSSQEDRGPYNEQFF
abundance: .
d_gene: TRBD1
j_gene: TRBJ2-1
v_gene: TRBV3-1

CDR3nt: TGTGCCAGCAGTTACTGGGGGCCCTCCCAGGAGTATTTT
CDR3aa: CASSYWGPSQEYF
abundance: .
d_gene: .
j_gene: TRBJ2-3
v_gene: TRBV6-2/TRBV6-3

CDR3nt: TGTGCCAGCTCACCTAACCTAGCGGGGAATGATGAGCAGTTCTTC
CDR3aa: CASSPNLAGNDEQFF
abundance: many
d_gene: TRBD2
j_gene: TRBJ2-1
v_gene: TRBV18

CDR3nt: TGTGCCAGCAGCTTAGAATCCGGAGGCGAGCAGTACTTC
CDR3aa: CASSLESGGEQYF
abundance: few
d_gene: .
j_gene: TRBJ2-7
v_gene: TRBV11-2

CDR3nt: TGTGCCAGCAGTATCGTAAGGGACGAGCAGTACTTC
CDR3aa: CASSIVRDEQYF
abundance: few
d_gene: .
j_gene: TRBJ2-7
v_gene: TRBV28

CDR3nt: TGCAGTGCTAGCGCCGGTGGTAGCGGGAGCTCGAACACCGGGGAGCTGTTTTTT
CDR3aa: CSASAGGSGSSNTGELFF
abundance: .
d_gene: TRBD2
j_gene: TRBJ2-2
v_gene: TRBV20-1

CDR3nt: TGTGCCAGCAGTTTACCCCAGACAGGTAGCGAAAAACTGTTTTTT
CDR3aa: CASSLPQTGSEKLFF
abundance: many
d_gene: .
j_gene: TRBJ1-4
v_gene: TRBV28

CDR3nt: TGTGCCAGCTCACCCGGACGGACCTGGAGCACAGATACGCAGTATTTT
CDR3aa: CASSPGRTWSTDTQYF
abundance: many
d_gene: .
j_gene: TRBJ2-3
v_gene: TRBV18

CDR3nt: TGTGCCAGCAGCGTAGAGAGTCGCCTGACCGAGCAGTACTTC
CDR3aa: CASSVESRLTEQYF
abundance: .
d_gene: .
j_gene: TRBJ2-7
v_gene: TRBV9

CDR3nt: TGTGCCAGCAGCGGCGGGGGAGACATTCAGTACTTC
CDR3aa: CASSGGGDIQYF
abundance: few
d_gene: TRBD2
j_gene: TRBJ2-4
v_gene: TRBV7-3

CDR3nt: TGCGCCAGCAGCTACTCCGGGCCGCGGGAGACCCAGTACTTC
CDR3aa: CASSYSGPRETQYF
abundance: many
d_gene: .
j_gene: TRBJ2-5
v_gene: TRBV5-1

CDR3nt: TGTGCCAGCAGCTTCACAGTGGACACAGATACGCAGTATTTT
CDR3aa: CASSFTVDTDTQYF
abundance: many
d_gene: .
j_gene: TRBJ2-3
v_gene: TRBV11-2

CDR3nt: TGTGCCAGCAGCCAAGCCCTCGGACATACAGATACGCAGTATTTT
CDR3aa: CASSQALGHTDTQYF
abundance: .
d_gene: .
j_gene: TRBJ2-3
v_gene: TRBV3-1

CDR3nt: TGTGCCAGCAGCTCGGACCGGGACAGGGCACTGTTTTTT
CDR3aa: CASSSDRDRALFF
abundance: many
d_gene: TRBD1
j_gene: TRBJ1-4
v_gene: TRBV7-2

CDR3nt: TGCAGTGCTAGCGACCCCGTAGTTGAGCAGTTCTTC
CDR3aa: CSASDPVVEQFF
abundance: many
d_gene: .
j_gene: TRBJ2-1
v_gene: TRBV20-1

CDR3nt: TGTGCCAGCAGTTTATTTCAGGGCCGATGGGCGGAAGTTTTCTTT
CDR3aa: CASSLFQGRWAEVFF
abundance: few
d_gene: .
j_gene: TRBJ1-1
v_gene: TRBV28

CDR3nt: TGCGCCAGCAGCCACTACCCCCTAAGGACCGGGGAGCTGTTTTTT
CDR3aa: CASSHYPLRTGELFF
abundance: many
d_gene: .
j_gene: TRBJ2-2
v_gene: TRBV4-3

CDR3nt: TGCGCCAGCAGTCAGGGACAGGACAATGGCTACACCTTC
CDR3aa: CASSQGQDNGYTF
abundance: few
d_gene: TRBD1
j_gene: TRBJ1-2
v_gene: TRBV5-1

CDR3nt: TGCAGCGTTGAAGTTAGGGACAGGGCCGGGGCCAACGTCCTGACTTTC
CDR3aa: CSVEVRDRAGANVLTF
abundance: many
d_gene: TRBD1
j_gene: TRBJ2-6
v_gene: TRBV29-1

CDR3nt: TGTGCCATCAGATTAGGGGGACGGGACAGGGGAGTCTACGAGCAGTACTTC
CDR3aa: CAIRLGGRDRGVYEQYF
abundance: .
d_gene: TRBD1
j_gene: TRBJ2-7
v_gene: TRBV10-3

CDR3nt: TGTGCCAACAGCCCCGGCGGGGAACCAGATACGCAGTATTTT
CDR3aa: CANSPGGEPDTQYF
abundance: .
d_gene: .
j_gene: TRBJ2-3
v_gene: TRBV7-2

CDR3nt: TGTGCCAGCAGCGTAGAAGCCGGGTTCAATCAGCCCCAGCATTTT
CDR3aa: CASSVEAGFNQPQHF
abundance: .
d_gene: .
j_gene: TRBJ1-5
v_gene: TRBV9

CDR3nt: TGCGCCAGCAGTCATCAAGGGGCTACTAACTATGGCTACACCTTC
CDR3aa: CASSHQGATNYGYTF
abundance: few
d_gene: .
j_gene: TRBJ1-2
v_gene: TRBV23-1

CDR3nt: TGCAGTGCTAGCCACAGGGGGCGAGTTAGAGGATTAGCCAAAAACATTCAGTACTTC
CDR3aa: CSASHRGRVRGLAKNIQYF
abundance: many
d_gene: TRBD1
j_gene: TRBJ2-4
v_gene: TRBV20-1

CDR3nt: TGTGCCAGCATGAGGGAGGCGGGCACCGGGGAGCTGTTTTTT
CDR3aa: CASMREAGTGELFF
abundance: .
d_gene: .
j_gene: TRBJ2-2
v_gene: TRBV27

CDR3nt: TGTGCCAGCAGCCAAAGGGACCGCGGGGAGCTGTTTTTT
CDR3aa: CASSQRDRGELFF
abundance: .
d_gene: .
j_gene: TRBJ2-2
v_gene: TRBV16

CDR3nt: TGTGCCAGCACGCCCGGGGGGCACACTGAAGCTTTCTTT
CDR3aa: CASTPGGHTEAFF
abundance: few
d_gene: .
j_gene: TRBJ1-1
v_gene: TRBV5-6

CDR3nt: TGTGCCAGCAGTGAAGCGCTTCCTGGCGGGGAGCTGTTTTTT
CDR3aa: CASSEALPGGELFF
abundance: many
d_gene: .
j_gene: TRBJ2-2
v_gene: TRBV2

CDR3nt: TGTGCCACCAGTGATTTGGAGGAAGCAGGGGGCACCTATGGCTACACCTTC
CDR3aa: CATSDLEEAGGTYGYTF
abundance: many
d_gene: TRBD1
j_gene: TRBJ1-2
v_gene: TRBV24-1

CDR3nt: TGTGCCAGCAGCCCCACCCGAAAGACCGAGCAGTACTTC
CDR3aa: CASSPTRKTEQYF
abundance: few
d_gene: .
j_gene: TRBJ2-7
v_gene: TRBV14

CDR3nt: TGTGCCAGCTCACCACCCCTAGCGGGGGGTTTTGGTGAGCAGTTCTTC
CDR3aa: CASSPPLAGGFGEQFF
abundance: .
d_gene: TRBD2
j_gene: TRBJ2-1
v_gene: TRBV18

CDR3nt: TGTGCCATCAGTGATCCCGACAGGGAGGGGACCAGCAATCAGCCCCAGCATTTT
CDR3aa: CAISDPDREGTSNQPQHF
abundance: .
d_gene: TRBD1
j_gene: TRBJ1-5
v_gene: TRBV10-3

CDR3nt: TGTGCCAGCAGCCCCGCTTGGGATACCCCCACAGATACGCAGTATTTT
CDR3aa: CASSPAWDTPTDTQYF
abundance: few
d_gene: .
j_gene: TRBJ2-3
v_gene: TRBV7-9

CDR3nt: TGTGCCAGCACCCCTTTCCCAGGGGGCACTGAAGCTTTCTTT
CDR3aa: CASTPFPGGTEAFF
abundance: .
d_gene: TRBD1
j_gene: TRBJ1-1
v_gene: TRBV5-4

CDR3nt: TGTGCCAGCAGCCCCGAGGTGGGCAGGCTCTACAATGAGCAGTTCTTC
CDR3aa: CASSPEVGRLYNEQFF
abundance: few
d_gene: .
j_gene: TRBJ2-1
v_gene: TRBV11-2

CDR3nt: TGTGCCAGCAGCTCCGCCGGGGCGAGTGAGCAGTTCTTC
CDR3aa: CASSSAGASEQFF
abundance: .
d_gene: .
j_gene: TRBJ2-1
v_gene: TRBV7-2